The next 9 T cell receptor beta chains were all read from a single sample in a study of T-cell reconstitution after alpha-beta-depleted transplantation in children. Using unique molecular identifiers, the investigators prepared the TCRbeta library. TCRdb re-called the PCR reads through MiXCR, storing one row per CDR3 protein. The sample records about 500,000 distinct CDR3 sequences, 32% being singletons. Sequenced material: PBMCs from the stem cell graft donor, taken from the stem cell graft. These receptors all come from a human donor who donated a stem cell graft to a child with aplastic anemia.

This clonotype was seen only a few times. This sequence joins TRBV6-2 or TRBV6-3 and TRBJ1-2, with D uncertain. V was shortened by 7 bases and J by 0 bases, with 24 bases between the two germline ends. Germline-derived CDR1 and CDR2 are MNHEY and SVGEGT. The CDR3 contains 18 residues. The CDR3 sequence: CASTHVISVEDSNYGYTF. Written as DNA, the CDR3 is TGTGCCAGCACCCACGTAATCTCAGTAGAGGATTCTAACTATGGCTACACCTTC.

This clonotype has ten or more counts. This chain uses TRBV20-1 with TRBJ2-5; 7 nucleotides agree with TRBD1. The CDR3 has 13 residues. Germline V lookup: CDR1 DFQATT, CDR2 SNEGSKA (reference sequence). Trimming at V came to 2 bases and at J to 2 bases, leaving 2 bases not matched to a gene. The CDR3 loop reads CSARRDSQETQYF. CDR3 in DNA: TGCAGTGCTAGACGGGACAGTCAAGAGACCCAGTACTTC.

The chain links TRBV20-1 to TRBJ2-2; no reliable D call. Trimming took 1 base from V and 5 from J, leaving 5 bases between them. This CDR3 has 12 amino acids. Germline V gives CDR1 DFQATT, CDR2 SNEGSKA (reference sequence). The CDR3 sequence is CSARGVTGELFF. CDR3 DNA: TGCAGTGCTAGAGGGGTGACCGGGGAGCTGTTTTTT.

This clonotype was detected only a few times. The chain employs TRBV18 and TRBJ1-1, with a possible D match to TRBD1 (6 bases). V was shortened by 3 bases and J by 6 bases, with 14 bases between the two germline ends. Germline CDR1 and CDR2: KGHSH and LQKENI. The CDR3 spans 14 residues. CDR3 in DNA: TGTGCCAGCTCACCGCTGGGGGCGCAATCTGAAGCTTTCTTT. Amino acids: CASSPLGAQSEAFF.

This clonotype was seen a few times. The V gene is TRBV29-1, the J gene TRBJ1-3; no clear D gene. V dropped 4 bases and J dropped 0 bases, with 13 bases sitting between them. The CDR3 totals 15 residues. CDR1 is SQVTM and CDR2 is ANQGSEA in the germline V gene. The CDR3 bases are TGCAGCGTTGGCGAGGGAACCTACTCTGGAAACACCATATATTTT. It translates to CSVGEGTYSGNTIYF.

The chain has TRBV27 and TRBJ2-4; a weak D match, TRBD2 (5 bases). V was cut by 3 bases and J by 0 bases, with 12 bases left in between. This CDR3 has 16 amino acids. Germline values: CDR1 MNHEY, CDR2 SMNVEV (reference sequence). The CDR3 loop reads CASSFLSGLAKNIQYF. The DNA for the CDR3 is TGTGCCAGCAGTTTTCTCAGCGGCCTAGCCAAAAACATTCAGTACTTC.

This clonotype appeared a few times. This chain links TRBV12-3 or TRBV12-4 with TRBJ2-1, with D unresolved. CDR3 size: 14 residues. Between the trimmed V and J ends, which lost 6 bases and 6 bases, there was a span of 15 bases. The CDR3 protein is CASSFSTRLNEQFF. For the CDR3, the DNA is TGTGCCAGCAGCTTTTCGACTCGTCTCAATGAGCAGTTCTTC.

The table lists this clonotype with many counts. The V and J genes are TRBV20-1 and TRBJ2-1; TRBD2 matches 9 bases. J was trimmed by 8 bases and V by 3 bases; bases with no gene match: 11. Germline CDR1 is DFQATT and CDR2 is SNEGSKA (reference sequence). The CDR3 runs to 15 residues. DNA for the CDR3: TGCAGTGCTAGTGGATTAGCGGGGGCGTCGTATGAGCAGTTCTTC. Its translation: CSASGLAGASYEQFF.

This clonotype has more than one count but fewer than ten. The V call is TRBV5-1, the J call TRBJ2-3; D may correspond to TRBD1 or TRBD2 (5 bases each). CDR1 and CDR2 (germline): SGHRS, YFSETQ. The CDR3 sequence is 16 residues long. V was trimmed by 5 bases and J by 1 base, leaving 17 bases between them. The DNA of the CDR3 is TGCGCCAGCAGGGGGGAGCAGGAGGTTGGCACAGATACGCAGTATTTT. Amino acid sequence: CASRGEQEVGTDTQYF.